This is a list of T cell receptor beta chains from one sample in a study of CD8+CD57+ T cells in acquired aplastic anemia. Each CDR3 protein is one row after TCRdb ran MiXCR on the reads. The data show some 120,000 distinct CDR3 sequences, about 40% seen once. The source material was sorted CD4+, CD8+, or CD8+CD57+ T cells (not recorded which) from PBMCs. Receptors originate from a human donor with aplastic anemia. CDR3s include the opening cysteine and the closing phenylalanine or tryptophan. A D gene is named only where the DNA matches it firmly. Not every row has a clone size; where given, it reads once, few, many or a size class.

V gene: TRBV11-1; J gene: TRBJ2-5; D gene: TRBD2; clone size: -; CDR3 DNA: TGTGCCAGCAGCCTCGGGACTAGCGGGGGGGCCGGGGAGACCCAGTACTTC; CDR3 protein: CASSLGTSGGAGETQYF
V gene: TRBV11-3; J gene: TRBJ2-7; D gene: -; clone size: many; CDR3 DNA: TGTGCCAGCAGCTTTTCTCCTGGGAAGCAGTACTTC; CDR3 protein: CASSFSPGKQYF
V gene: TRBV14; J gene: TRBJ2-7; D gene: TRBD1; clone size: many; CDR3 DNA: TGTGCCAGCAGATCTACACAGGGGGCCTACGAGCAGTACTTC; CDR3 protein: CASRSTQGAYEQYF
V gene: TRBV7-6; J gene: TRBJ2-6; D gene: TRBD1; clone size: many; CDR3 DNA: TGTGCCAGCAGCTTAGGACAGGGGATGACTGGGGCCAACGTCCTGACTTTC; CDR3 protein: CASSLGQGMTGANVLTF
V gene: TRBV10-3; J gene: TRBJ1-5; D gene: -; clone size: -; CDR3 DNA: TGTGCCAGCAGTACTACAATCAGGGGAAATAGCAATCAGCCCCAGCATTTT; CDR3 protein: CASSTTIRGNSNQPQHF
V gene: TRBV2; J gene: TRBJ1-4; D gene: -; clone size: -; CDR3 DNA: TGTGCCAGCACCACTAGGCAGGTTAATGAAAAACTGTTTTTT; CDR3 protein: CASTTRQVNEKLFF
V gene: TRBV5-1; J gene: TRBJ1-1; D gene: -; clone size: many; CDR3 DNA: TGCGCCAGCAGCTTGGACAGTACAAGGGGGGCTGAAGCTTTCTTT; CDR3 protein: CASSLDSTRGAEAFF
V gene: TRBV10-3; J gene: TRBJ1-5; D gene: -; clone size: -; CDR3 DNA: TGTGCCACGGGGGATGGACAGTATAGCAATCAGCCCCAGCATTTT; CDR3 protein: CATGDGQYSNQPQHF
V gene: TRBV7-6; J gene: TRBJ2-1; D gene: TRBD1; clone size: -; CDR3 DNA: TGTGCCAGCAGCTTAGGGAGACAGGGCAATGAGCAGTTCTTC; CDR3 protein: CASSLGRQGNEQFF
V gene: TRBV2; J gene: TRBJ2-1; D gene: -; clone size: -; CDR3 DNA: TGTGCCAGCAGACCGGGACGCCTTAACGGCAATGAGCAGTTCTTC; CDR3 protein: CASRPGRLNGNEQFF
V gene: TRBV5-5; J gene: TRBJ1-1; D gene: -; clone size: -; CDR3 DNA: TGTGCCAGCAGCTTCAATGCGGGGGGGACTGAAGCTTTCTTT; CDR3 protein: CASSFNAGGTEAFF
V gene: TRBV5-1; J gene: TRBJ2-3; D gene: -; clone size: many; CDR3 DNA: TGCGCCAGCAGCGGAGAGCGGGGCACAGATACGCAGTATTTT; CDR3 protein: CASSGERGTDTQYF
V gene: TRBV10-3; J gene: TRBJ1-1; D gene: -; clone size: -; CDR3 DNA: TGTGCCATCAGTCCGGGGGGGGAGAACACTGAAGCTTTCTTT; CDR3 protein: CAISPGGENTEAFF